This T cell receptor (beta chain) was captured in a study of shared clonotypes between healthy human individuals. About the research overall: The plates for each donor numbered three CD4 naive, three CD4 memory, two CD8 naive and one CD8 memory.

Findings and caveats of the study: The sharing of about 5% of naive CD4 clonotypes was seen across a handful of donors. Relative to clonotypes present in all four donors, those not shared had lower generation probabilities.

This CDR3 comprises 15 residues. Deletions cut 2 bases from V and 4 bases from J, with 12 bases between. Germline V gene sequence: CDR1 MNHEY, CDR2 SVGAGI. Worth noting for this clone: Antigen unknown.

Original analysis: Filtering differed for immunoSEQ, which gave only junction sequences without quality scores. TCRdb keeps only in-frame clones here, not all; method: immunoSEQ multiplex PCR. The DNA was the basis for D and trimming; V, J and clone size are from that table. In the table there are about 1 million clones, about 74% of which are singletons. The sequence was collected from a man aged 18-30 years in good health. The sample comprised memory CD4+ T cells sorted from blood. Subset reported: CD45RA-negative fraction. V is TRBV6-5 and J is TRBJ2-4; D may be TRBD2 (6 bases). The CDR3 region is CASSYRGSGKNIQYF. The CDR3 region has the DNA TGTGCCAGCAGTTACAGGGGTAGCGGTAAAAACATTCAGTACTTC.